The 2 T cell receptor beta chains below all came from one sample that was sequenced in a study of blood T cell repertoires in COVID-19. The data were produced by immunoSEQ multiplex PCR, yet TCRdb's version contains in-frame clones alone and is incomplete. This table has under 300,000 clones, approximately 90% appearing once. The sequenced sample was PBMCs or T cells enriched from blood (not recorded which). These receptors came from a woman aged 60 to 75 in a cohort exposed to, infected with or recovered from COVID-19 (not recorded which).

V usage is TRBV24-1 and J usage is TRBJ2-5, with 13 bases identical to TRBD2. The trim removed 2 bases at V and 4 bases at J, leaving 6 bases unmatched. Germline-derived CDR1 and CDR2 are KGHDR and SFDVKD. The CDR3 length is 17 residues. CDR3 amino acids: CATSDSWTSGSVETQYF. The CDR3 nucleotides read TGTGCCACCAGTGATTCCTGGACTAGCGGGAGCGTAGAGACCCAGTACTTC.

The chain has TRBV5-6 and TRBJ2-2; TRBD1 matches at 9 bases. The trim removed 2 bases at V and 3 bases at J, leaving 5 bases unmatched. CDR3 length equals 16 residues. Per the germline V gene, CDR1 is SGHDT and CDR2 is YYEEEE. The CDR3 nucleotides read TGTGCCAGCAGCTTCCGGACAGGGGTGTACACCGGGGAGCTGTTTTTT. Residues: CASSFRTGVYTGELFF.